This TCR beta chain is drawn from a study of cytomegalovirus exposure and HLA in healthy donors. In this sample, this clone turned up a few times. The PCR ran on 60 Vbeta and 13 Jbeta primers. Profiled with immunoSEQ multiplex PCR; TCRdb holds only in-frame clones, not every one. This sample yields under 140,000 clones, of which 76% are seen a single time; around 15% belongs to the top ten. The clonotype originates from a man aged 25 to 40 in good health and CMV-seropositive. The sequenced sample was PBMCs.

CDR3 sequence reads: CAWSVGGGVGDTQYF. The DNA of the CDR3 is TGTGCCTGGAGTGTTGGCGGGGGGGTTGGAGATACGCAGTATTTT. This chain uses TRBV30 with TRBJ2-3, with 9 bases aligning to TRBD2. The V gene end was trimmed by 0 bases and the J gene end by 5 bases; junction bases not matched to a gene: 6. The CDR3 has 15 amino acids. Germline V gene sequence: CDR1 GTSNPN, CDR2 SVGIG (reference sequence). Full variable domain (remainder filled in from reference TRBV30 and TRBJ2-3): SQTIHQWPATLVQPVGSPLSLECTVEGTSNPNLYWYRQAAGRGLQLLFYSVGIGQISSEVPQNLSASRPQDRQFILSSKKLLLSDSGFYLCAWSVGGGVGDTQYFGPGTRLTVL.